This T cell receptor beta chain came from a study of neurological immune-mediated disorders (dated by TCRdb to between 2018 and 2020). Notes on the research overall: The study compared peripheral blood TCR-beta repertoires of HTLV-I-associated myelopathy (HAM/TSP) patients, multiple sclerosis patients and healthy controls using UMI-based sequencing. The roughly 110 TCR-beta libraries covered PBMC samples along with longitudinal samples, technical triplicates, and paired sorted CD4+ and CD8+ T-cell subsets. Of the roughly 70 subjects in the cohort, approximately 15 were HAM/TSP patients, roughly 35 were multiple sclerosis patients, and about 20 were healthy controls. Results the study describes overall, beyond this receptor: TCR clonal expansion was highest in HAM/TSP patients and lowest in MS patients, with MS patients falling below even healthy controls. Expanded clones from different subjects shared no identical CDR3 amino acid sequences, which suggests that TCR-beta repertoires were private in all groups.

Per the germline V gene, LGHNT is the CDR1 and FRNRAP is the CDR2. V gives up 3 bases and J gives up 0 bases, and the segment between their germline ends measures 12 bases. The CDR3 holds 16 amino acids from the cysteine to the phenylalanine. Solely the CDR3 DNA is kept, with 48 bases framed from the first base. With regard to this clonotype: Its antigen remains undetermined. No base quality values were provided; no much bigger clone lies one nucleotide off.

Libraries from unsorted PBMCs were made from 2 million PBMCs kept in RNAlater at -80 degrees C until RNA extraction. Peripheral blood underwent Ficoll-Hypaque density gradient centrifugation to isolate PBMCs, which were then cryopreserved in liquid nitrogen. cDNA synthesis used template-switch 5'RACE with a primer carrying a 10-nucleotide random unique molecular identifier tagging each TCR transcript. Each sequencing run produced over 200 million TCR-beta sequences covering 15-18 subjects. The RNeasy kit was used for extraction of total RNA. The KAPA Real-time Library Amplification kit was used to amplify TCR-beta VDJ regions with primers for the TCR constant region and the 5'RACE anchor. A first PCR added sample indexes and Illumina adaptors, after which a second PCR increased the library yield. After Ampure bead purification, the roughly 650 bp TCR product was size-selected on a 2% E-gel SizeSelection system. Before pooling, library quality was checked on a Bioanalyzer, concentration was measured with Qubit, and libraries were quantified with the Kapa Library Quantification kit. An Illumina HiSeq 2500 was used to sequence the libraries paired-end at 2 x 150 bp. To increase sequence diversity, roughly 24-32% phiX was spiked into each library pool. In the original analysis: The UMI-based MiGEC pipeline processed quality-filtered reads and removed over 80% of raw TCR sequences during error correction. VDJ genes were aligned to IMGT germline references, and each clonotype was defined by a unique CDR3 amino acid sequence together with V-J genes. Clonal expansion, Shannon diversity, and CDR3 relatedness (CalcPairwiseDistances, ClusterSamples) were evaluated with VDJtools, and phylogenetic trees were built with CLCbio workbench. A clone was classed as expanded if it had 8 or more unique UMIs, a cutoff based on coefficient-of-variation modelling across technical triplicates. TCRdb ran its own pipeline on the public reads, namely fastp trimming at Q25 and MiXCR clone calling, and kept in-frame beta chains. Rows with one shared CDR3 protein collapse into an entry with the most common genes and DNA. These V and J calls are TCRdb output, not the study's own analysis. The sample table holds more than 45,000 distinct CDR3 sequences, of which about 9.4% were seen once. Clones ranked in the top ten supply approximately 21% of the sample.

This TCR came from a woman aged 35 to 49 with HTLV-1-associated myelopathy (HAM/TSP). The rearrangement combines TRBV12-5 with TRBJ1-3, with an unclear D gene assignment. Input material: PBMCs. The CDR3 has the sequence CASGLAGPSSGNTIYF. In nucleotide form, the sequence is TGTGCTAGTGGTTTAGCAGGCCCCAGCTCTGGAAACACCATATATTTT.